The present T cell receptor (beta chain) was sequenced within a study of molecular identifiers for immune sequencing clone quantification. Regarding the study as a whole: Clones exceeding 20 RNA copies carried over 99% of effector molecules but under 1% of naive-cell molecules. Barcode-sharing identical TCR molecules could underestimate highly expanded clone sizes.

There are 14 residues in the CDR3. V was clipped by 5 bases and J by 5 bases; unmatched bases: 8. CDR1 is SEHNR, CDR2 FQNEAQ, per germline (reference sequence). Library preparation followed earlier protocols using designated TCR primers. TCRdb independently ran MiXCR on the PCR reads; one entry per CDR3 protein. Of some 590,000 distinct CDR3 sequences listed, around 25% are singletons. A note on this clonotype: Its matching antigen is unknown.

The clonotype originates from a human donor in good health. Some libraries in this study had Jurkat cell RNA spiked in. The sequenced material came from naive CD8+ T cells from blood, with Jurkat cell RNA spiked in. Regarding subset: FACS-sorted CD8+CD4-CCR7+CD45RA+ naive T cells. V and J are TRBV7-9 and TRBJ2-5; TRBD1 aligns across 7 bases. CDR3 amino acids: CASSAQGIWETQYF. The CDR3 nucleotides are TGTGCCAGCAGCGCACAGGGGATCTGGGAGACCCAGTACTTC.